The TCR beta chain described here comes from a study of early T cells in non-severe SARS-CoV-2 infection. Study-wide context: Sequencing was performed on bulk RNA from unsorted whole blood, leaving chains unpaired. The study's findings and limits: Database matching using VDJdb favored anti-spike CD8 responses, with private and CD4 specificities left missing.

The germline CDR1 and CDR2 sequences are MGHRA and YSYEKL. This CDR3 has 14 residues. Trimming took off 0 bases at V and 6 bases at J, with 8 bases between the two ends. Individual cDNA molecules were tagged with unique molecular identifiers. In TCRdb, the 5' RACE reads were re-called with MiXCR into one record per CDR3 protein. The sample yields 85,000 to 90,000 distinct CDR3 sequences, over 12% seen once. Note on this clonotype: The antigen remains unidentified.

The specimen sequenced was whole blood. The receptor comes from an adult who was a healthcare worker with PCR-confirmed SARS-CoV-2 infection or an uninfected control (not recorded which). The genes are TRBV4-1 and TRBJ2-2; D unclear. The CDR3 sequence: CASSQEGSSGELFF. CDR3 nucleotides: TGCGCCAGCAGCCAAGAGGGGTCGTCCGGGGAGCTGTTTTTT.